This T cell receptor beta chain emerged from a study of T-cell reconstitution after alpha-beta-depleted transplantation in children. In its sample, this clonotype was seen a few times. Library preparation (for TCRbeta) was performed with unique molecular identifiers. MiXCR, run by TCRdb on the PCR reads, gives a single entry per CDR3 protein. Among hundreds of thousands of distinct CDR3 sequences listed, more than 20% were seen once. This CDR3 region has 15 residues. V gave up 4 bases and J gave up 2 bases, with 13 bases separating them. Germline V gene sequence: CDR1 KGHSH, CDR2 LQKENI. This material consisted of PBMCs, mostly from graft donor cells, taken 360 days after TCRalphabeta/CD19-depleted stem cell transplant. The chain couples TRBV18 to TRBJ2-3; D may be TRBD1 (5 bases). The clonotype was recovered from a boy less than two years old who had a stem cell transplant for acute myeloid leukemia, so the T cells may come from the graft donor. The DNA of the CDR3 is TGTGCCAGCTCACGACAGTACCCACCCACAGATACGCAGTATTTT. It yields the protein CASSRQYPPTDTQYF.